This entry lists 17 T cell receptor beta chains sequenced from one sample in a study of T cell repertoires in cytomegalovirus infection. These TCRs' antigens remain unknown. TCRdb reprocessed the reads via MiXCR and lists one record per CDR3 protein. Of about 110,000 distinct CDR3 sequences listed, around 9.1% are singletons. Sequences were obtained from PBMCs, sequenced either directly or after in vitro stimulation (not recorded which). The receptors originated from a human donor in good health (CMV status not recorded). Some clones in this sample may be carry-over from other donors' samples.

This clonotype was counted at least ten times. The rearrangement joins TRBV7-2 to TRBJ1-6; 7 bases align to TRBD1. The length of the CDR3 is 13 residues. J gave up 10 bases and V 3 bases, and 3 bases lay outside the gene matches. Germline loops: CDR1 SGHTA, CDR2 FQGNSA. The CDR3 loop is CASSLDRFSPLHF. The CDR3 DNA reads TGTGCCAGCAGCTTGGACAGGTTCTCACCCCTCCACTTT.

This clonotype has only a few counts. The chain couples TRBV24-1 to TRBJ1-2, with 7 bases fitting TRBD1. Germline loops: CDR1 KGHDR, CDR2 SFDVKD. Trimming took 6 bases from V and 4 from J; bases not matched to a gene: 4. The CDR3 length is 13 residues. The CDR3 loop reads CATSLGTAYGYTF. The CDR3 bases are TGTGCCACCAGTCTCGGGACAGCCTATGGCTACACCTTC.

The CDR3 loop is CASSLGGQGFYEQYF. CDR3 in DNA: TGCGCCAGCAGCCTTGGGGGACAGGGTTTCTACGAGCAGTACTTC. The J gene is TRBJ2-7, the V gene TRBV5-1; 9 bases are shared with TRBD1. CDR3 length: 15 amino acids. In germline, CDR1 is SGHRS, CDR2 YFSETQ. V lost 4 bases, J lost 3 bases, and 8 bases stayed unmatched.

This clonotype was counted a few times. The chain combines TRBV7-3 with TRBJ2-7, with 8 bases lining up with TRBD2. Germline CDR1 SGHTA, CDR2 FQGTGA. The CDR3 spans 16 residues. Unmatched junction bases numbered 13, after V lost 5 bases and J lost 4 bases. The CDR3 region has the DNA TGTGCCAGCAGCCCCGGCGGGTGGAGCGGGAGTTACGAGCAGTACTTC. Encoded protein: CASSPGGWSGSYEQYF. Using reference TRBV7-3 and TRBJ2-7 for the parts outside the CDR3, the full variable domain is GAGVSQTPSNKVTEKGKYVELRCDPISGHTALYWYRQSLGQGPEFLIYFQGTGAADDSGLPNDRFFAVRPEGSVSTLKIQRTERGDSAVYLCASSPGGWSGSYEQYFGPGTRLTVT.

The rearrangement links TRBV5-6 to TRBJ2-7; possible D gene TRBD2, 6 bases. This CDR3 contains 13 residues. The V gene lost 4 bases and the J gene lost 6 bases, with 14 bases spanning the gap. Looked up from germline, CDR1 is SGHDT and CDR2 is YYEEEE. CDR3 protein: CASSLWLGGEQYF. Written as DNA, the CDR3 is TGTGCCAGCAGCCTGTGGCTCGGGGGCGAGCAGTACTTC.

In this sample, this clonotype turned up many times. The rearrangement joins TRBV7-2 to TRBJ2-1, with TRBD2 matching over 10 bases. In germline, CDR1 is SGHTA, CDR2 FQGNSA. After removal of 1 base from V and 10 bases from J, the junction contained 10 bases not matched to a gene. The CDR3 covers 16 residues. The CDR3 DNA sequence: TGTGCCAGCAGCTTAGGCCCAGCGGGAGGGCCCCGCGAGCAGTTCTTC. Translated, it gives CASSLGPAGGPREQFF.

This clonotype was seen at least ten times. V and J are TRBV6-1 and TRBJ2-1, with TRBD1 identical over 12 bases. CDR3 length: 15 residues. Unmatched junction bases numbered 3, after V lost 3 bases and J lost 6 bases. Germline lookup yields CDR1 MNHNS and CDR2 SASEGT. The CDR3 region is CASSDPGQGANEQFF. DNA of the CDR3: TGTGCCAGCAGTGATCCGGGACAGGGGGCCAATGAGCAGTTCTTC.

By frequency in the sample, this clonotype is medium-sized. J is TRBJ2-6 and V is TRBV7-2; D is unclear. Germline V CDR1 and CDR2: SGHTA, FQGNSA. This CDR3 spans 16 amino acids. Trimming took 3 bases from V and 0 from J, leaving 9 bases between them. This CDR3 is CASSLTPPSGANVLTF. CDR3 in DNA: TGTGCCAGCAGCTTGACTCCGCCCTCTGGGGCCAACGTCCTGACTTTC.

This clonotype was counted once. A much larger clone differs by one base, so this may be a read error. The rearrangement links TRBV5-4 to TRBJ1-2, with D unresolved. The CDR3 loop spans 15 amino acids. Looked up from germline, CDR1 is SGHNT and CDR2 is YYREEE (reference sequence). The CDR3 DNA follows: TGTGCCAGCAGCTTGGCCGGCAGGTCTAACTTTGGCTACACCTTC. It specifies CASSLAGRSNFGYTF.

This clonotype occurred a few times. This sequence joins TRBV7-3 and TRBJ2-4; D perhaps matches TRBD2 (5 bases). Trimming cost V 5 bases and J 5 bases, with 16 bases left between them. The CDR3 consists of 15 residues. Germline V lookup: CDR1 SGHTA, CDR2 FQGTGA. DNA for the CDR3: TGTGCCAGCAGCCATACGCTAGAGGGAGAAAACATTCAGTACTTC. Its translation is CASSHTLEGENIQYF.

This clonotype showed up many times. V is TRBV19 and J is TRBJ1-5, with D maybe TRBD1 (5 bases). Germline-derived CDR1 and CDR2 are LNHDA and SQIVND (reference sequence). V was pared by 2 bases and J by 0 bases, with 11 bases between. The CDR3 is 16 residues long. The CDR3 here is CASSIIGGASNQPQHF. The DNA for the CDR3 is TGTGCCAGTAGTATAATCGGTGGGGCTAGCAATCAGCCCCAGCATTTT.

This clonotype was seen a handful of times. The V gene is TRBV28, the J gene TRBJ2-7; 9 bases map to TRBD2. V shed 3 bases and J 3 bases; nucleotides not matched to a gene: 3. The CDR3 length is 14 residues. The V gene's germline CDR1 is MDHEN and CDR2 SYDVKM. CDR3 protein: CASSFFSGSYEQYF. The DNA of the CDR3 is TGTGCCAGCAGTTTTTTTAGCGGGAGCTACGAGCAGTACTTC.

This clonotype was picked up a small number of times. The rearrangement links TRBV19 to TRBJ1-1; D may be TRBD1 (5 bases). V was cut by 2 bases and J by 0 bases, with 19 bases left in between. Germline V gene lookup returns CDR1 LNHDA and CDR2 SQIVND (reference sequence). The CDR3 runs to 18 residues. CDR3: CASSIPGTGIPMNTEAFF. Here the CDR3 DNA reads TGTGCCAGTAGTATACCTGGGACGGGCATACCGATGAACACTGAAGCTTTCTTT. Together with reference TRBV19 and TRBJ1-1, the CDR3 gives the full variable domain: DGGITQSPKYLFRKEGQNVTLSCEQNLNHDAMYWYRQDPGQGLRLIYYSQIVNDFQKGDIAEGYSVSREKKESFPLTVTSAQKNPTAFYLCASSIPGTGIPMNTEAFFGQGTRLTVV.

In this sample, this clonotype turned up a few times. This chain's CDR3 is CASSTTSVGWDTQYF. The CDR3 bases are TGTGCCAGTAGTACCACTAGCGTGGGATGGGATACGCAGTATTTT. The genes are TRBV19 and TRBJ2-3, with 7 bases lining up with TRBD2. This CDR3 has 15 residues. V trimming: 4 bases; J trimming: 6 bases; junction bases outside the gene matches: 10. Germline-derived CDR1 and CDR2 are LNHDA and SQIVND (reference sequence).

In this sample, this clonotype turned up a few times. The CDR3 DNA is TGCAGTGCTGATATACCGGGACAGGGATCTGAAAAACTGTTTTTT. Its translation: CSADIPGQGSEKLFF. This chain joins TRBV20-1 and TRBJ1-4; 9 nucleotides match TRBD1. The V segment lost 5 bases and the J segment 7 bases; nucleotides outside the gene matches: 11. The germline V gene encodes CDR1 DFQATT and CDR2 SNEGSKA (reference sequence). The CDR3 is made up of 15 amino acids.

This chain connects TRBV7-6 to TRBJ2-7; the D call may be TRBD1 or TRBD2 (5 bases each). Germline V lookup: CDR1 SGHVS, CDR2 FNYEAQ. V was trimmed by 5 bases and J by 0 bases, leaving 20 bases between them. The CDR3 sequence is 17 residues long. The CDR3 reads CASSHDGTGNYSYEQYF. The DNA for the CDR3 is TGTGCCAGCAGCCACGACGGGACGGGAAATTACTCCTACGAGCAGTACTTC.

Many counts were recorded for this clonotype. This rearrangement joins TRBV7-9 to TRBJ2-1, with D perhaps TRBD1 or TRBD2 (7 bases each). The germline V gene encodes CDR1 SEHNR and CDR2 FQNEAQ (reference sequence). The CDR3 totals 12 residues. V lost 11 bases and J 4 bases, leaving 12 bases between the germline ends. The CDR3 DNA reads as TGTGCCCGGGGGGACAGATACAATGAGCAGTTCTTC. Its protein product is CARGDRYNEQFF.